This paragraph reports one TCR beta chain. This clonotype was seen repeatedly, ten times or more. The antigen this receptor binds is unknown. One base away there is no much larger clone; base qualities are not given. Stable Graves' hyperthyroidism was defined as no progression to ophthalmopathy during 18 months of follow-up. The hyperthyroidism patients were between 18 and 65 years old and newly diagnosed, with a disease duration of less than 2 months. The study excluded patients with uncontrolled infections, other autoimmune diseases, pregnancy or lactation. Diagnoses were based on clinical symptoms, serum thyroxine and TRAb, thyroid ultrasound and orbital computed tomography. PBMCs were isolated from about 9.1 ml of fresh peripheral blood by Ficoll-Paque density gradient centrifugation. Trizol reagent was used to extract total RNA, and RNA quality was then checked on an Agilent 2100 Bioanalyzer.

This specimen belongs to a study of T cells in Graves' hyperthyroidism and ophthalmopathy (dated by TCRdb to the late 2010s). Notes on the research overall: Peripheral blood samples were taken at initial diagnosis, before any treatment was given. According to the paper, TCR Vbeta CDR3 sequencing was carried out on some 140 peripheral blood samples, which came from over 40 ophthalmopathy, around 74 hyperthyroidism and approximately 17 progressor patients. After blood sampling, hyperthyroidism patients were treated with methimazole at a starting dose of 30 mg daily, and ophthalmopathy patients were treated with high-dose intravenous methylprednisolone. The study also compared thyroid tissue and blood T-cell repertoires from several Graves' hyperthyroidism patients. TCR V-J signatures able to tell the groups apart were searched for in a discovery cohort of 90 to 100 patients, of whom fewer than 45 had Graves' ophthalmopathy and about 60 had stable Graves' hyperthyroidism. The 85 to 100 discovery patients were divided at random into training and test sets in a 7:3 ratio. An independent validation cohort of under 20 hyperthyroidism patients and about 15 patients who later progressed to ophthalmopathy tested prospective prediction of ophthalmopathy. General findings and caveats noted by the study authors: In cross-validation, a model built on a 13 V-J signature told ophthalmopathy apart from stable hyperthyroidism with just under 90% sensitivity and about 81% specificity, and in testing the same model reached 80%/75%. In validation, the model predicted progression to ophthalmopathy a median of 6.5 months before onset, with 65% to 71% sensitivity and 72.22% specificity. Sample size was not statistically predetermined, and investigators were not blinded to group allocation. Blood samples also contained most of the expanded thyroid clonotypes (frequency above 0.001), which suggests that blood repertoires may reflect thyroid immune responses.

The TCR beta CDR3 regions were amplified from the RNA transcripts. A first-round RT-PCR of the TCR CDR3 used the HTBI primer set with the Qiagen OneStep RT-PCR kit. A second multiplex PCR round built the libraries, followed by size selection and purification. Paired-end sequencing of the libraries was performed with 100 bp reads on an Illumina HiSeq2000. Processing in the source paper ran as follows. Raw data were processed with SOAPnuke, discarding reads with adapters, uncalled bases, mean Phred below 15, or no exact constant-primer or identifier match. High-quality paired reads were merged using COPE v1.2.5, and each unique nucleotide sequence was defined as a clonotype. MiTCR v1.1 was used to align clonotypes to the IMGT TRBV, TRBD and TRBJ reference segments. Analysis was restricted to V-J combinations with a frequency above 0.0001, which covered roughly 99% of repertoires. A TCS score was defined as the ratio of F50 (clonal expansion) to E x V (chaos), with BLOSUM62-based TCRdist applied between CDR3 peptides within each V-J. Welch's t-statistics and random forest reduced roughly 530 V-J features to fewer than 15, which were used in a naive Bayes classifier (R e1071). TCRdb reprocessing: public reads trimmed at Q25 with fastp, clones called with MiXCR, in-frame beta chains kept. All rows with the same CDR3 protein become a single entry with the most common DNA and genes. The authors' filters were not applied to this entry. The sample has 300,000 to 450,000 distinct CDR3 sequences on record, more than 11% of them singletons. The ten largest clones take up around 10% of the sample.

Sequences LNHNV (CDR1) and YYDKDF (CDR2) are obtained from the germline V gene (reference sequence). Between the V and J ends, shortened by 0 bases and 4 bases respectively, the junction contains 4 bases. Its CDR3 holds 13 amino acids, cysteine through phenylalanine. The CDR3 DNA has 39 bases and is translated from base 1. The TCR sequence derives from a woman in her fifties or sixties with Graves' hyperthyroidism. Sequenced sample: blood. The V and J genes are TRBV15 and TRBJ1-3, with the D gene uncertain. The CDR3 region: CATSRDQGNTIYF. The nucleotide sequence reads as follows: TGTGCCACCAGCAGAGATCAGGGAAACACCATATATTTT.